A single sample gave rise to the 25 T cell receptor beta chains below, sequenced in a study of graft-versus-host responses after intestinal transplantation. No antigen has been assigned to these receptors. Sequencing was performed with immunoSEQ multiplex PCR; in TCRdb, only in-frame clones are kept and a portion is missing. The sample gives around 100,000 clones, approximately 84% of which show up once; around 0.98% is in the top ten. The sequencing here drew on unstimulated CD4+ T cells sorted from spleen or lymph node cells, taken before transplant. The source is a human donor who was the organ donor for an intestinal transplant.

CDR3 amino acids: CASTYDRGGGYTF. CDR3 nucleotide sequence: TGTGCCAGCACCTACGACAGGGGGGGTGGCTACACCTTC. The chain couples TRBV5-6 to TRBJ1-2, with TRBD1 matching over 9 bases. Per the germline V gene, CDR1 is SGHDT and CDR2 is YYEEEE. The CDR3 covers 13 residues. V shed 6 bases and J 7 bases; nucleotides not matched to a gene: 7.

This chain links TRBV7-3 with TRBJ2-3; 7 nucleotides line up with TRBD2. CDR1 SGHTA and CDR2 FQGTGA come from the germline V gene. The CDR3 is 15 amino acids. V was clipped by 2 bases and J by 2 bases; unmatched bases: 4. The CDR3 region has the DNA TGTGCCAGCAGCTTACGGGGGGTCCTCACAGATACGCAGTATTTT. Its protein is CASSLRGVLTDTQYF.

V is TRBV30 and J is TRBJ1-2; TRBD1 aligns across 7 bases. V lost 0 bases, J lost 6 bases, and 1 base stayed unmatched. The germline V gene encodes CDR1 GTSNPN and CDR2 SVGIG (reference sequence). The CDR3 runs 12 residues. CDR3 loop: CAWSVTGHGYTF. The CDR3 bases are TGTGCCTGGAGTGTGACAGGGCATGGCTACACCTTC. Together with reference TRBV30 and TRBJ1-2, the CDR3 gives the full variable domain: SQTIHQWPATLVQPVGSPLSLECTVEGTSNPNLYWYRQAAGRGLQLLFYSVGIGQISSEVPQNLSASRPQDRQFILSSKKLLLSDSGFYLCAWSVTGHGYTFGSGTRLTVV.

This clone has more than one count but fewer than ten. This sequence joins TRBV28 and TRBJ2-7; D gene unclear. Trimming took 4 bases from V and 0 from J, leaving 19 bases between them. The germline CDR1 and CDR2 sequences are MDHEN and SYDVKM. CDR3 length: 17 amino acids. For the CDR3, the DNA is TGTGCCAGCAGTTCGCCGGCCGGCAGGCTGAGCTCCTACGAGCAGTACTTC. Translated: CASSSPAGRLSSYEQYF. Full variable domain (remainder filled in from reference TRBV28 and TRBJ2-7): DVKVTQSSRYLVKRTGEKVFLECVQDMDHENMFWYRQDPGLGLRLIYFSYDVKMKEKGDIPEGYSVSREKKERFSLILESASTNQTSMYLCASSSPAGRLSSYEQYFGPGTRLTVT.

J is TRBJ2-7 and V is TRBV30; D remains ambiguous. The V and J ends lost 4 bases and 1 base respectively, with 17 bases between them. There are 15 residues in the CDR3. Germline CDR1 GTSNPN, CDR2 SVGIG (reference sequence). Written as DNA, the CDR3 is TGTGCCTGGACCAAGGGCCTCGCGCCGTCCTACGAGCAGTACTTC. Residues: CAWTKGLAPSYEQYF.

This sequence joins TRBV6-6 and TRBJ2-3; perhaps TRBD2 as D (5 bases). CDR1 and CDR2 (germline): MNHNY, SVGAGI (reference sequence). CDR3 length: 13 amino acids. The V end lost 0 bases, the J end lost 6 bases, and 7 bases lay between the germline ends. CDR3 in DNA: TGTGCCAGCAGTTACTCAAGGAGGGATACGCAGTATTTT. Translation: CASSYSRRDTQYF.

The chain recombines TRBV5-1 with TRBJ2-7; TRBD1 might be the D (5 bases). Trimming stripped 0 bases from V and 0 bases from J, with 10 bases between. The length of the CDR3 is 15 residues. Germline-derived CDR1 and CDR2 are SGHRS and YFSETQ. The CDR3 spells CASSLGQLSSYEQYF. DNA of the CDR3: TGCGCCAGCAGCTTGGGACAGTTGAGCTCCTACGAGCAGTACTTC.

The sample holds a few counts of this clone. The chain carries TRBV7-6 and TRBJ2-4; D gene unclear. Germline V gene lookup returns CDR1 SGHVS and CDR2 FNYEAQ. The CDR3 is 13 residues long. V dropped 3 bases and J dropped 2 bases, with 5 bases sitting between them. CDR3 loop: CASSFYPKNIQYF. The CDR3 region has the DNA TGTGCCAGCAGCTTTTACCCCAAAAACATTCAGTACTTC.

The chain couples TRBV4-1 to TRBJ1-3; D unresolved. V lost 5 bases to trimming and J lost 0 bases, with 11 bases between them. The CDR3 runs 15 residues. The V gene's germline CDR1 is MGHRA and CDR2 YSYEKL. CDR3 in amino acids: CASSAGINSGNTIYF. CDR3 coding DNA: TGCGCCAGCAGCGCGGGCATCAACTCTGGAAACACCATATATTTT.

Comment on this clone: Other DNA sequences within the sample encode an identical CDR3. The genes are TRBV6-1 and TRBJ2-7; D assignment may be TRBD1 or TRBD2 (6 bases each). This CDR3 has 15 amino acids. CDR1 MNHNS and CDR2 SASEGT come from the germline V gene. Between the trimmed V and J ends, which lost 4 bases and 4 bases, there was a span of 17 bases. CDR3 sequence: CASSGRGRGVYEQYF. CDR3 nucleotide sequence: TGTGCCAGCAGTGGGAGGGGAAGGGGGGTTTACGAGCAGTACTTC.

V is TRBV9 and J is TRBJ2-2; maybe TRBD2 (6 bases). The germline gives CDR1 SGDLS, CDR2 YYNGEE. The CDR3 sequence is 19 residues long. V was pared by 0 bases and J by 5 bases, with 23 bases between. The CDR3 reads CASSVEDWSGIGRTGELFF. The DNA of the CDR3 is TGTGCCAGCAGCGTAGAGGATTGGTCCGGGATCGGGAGAACCGGGGAGCTGTTTTTT.

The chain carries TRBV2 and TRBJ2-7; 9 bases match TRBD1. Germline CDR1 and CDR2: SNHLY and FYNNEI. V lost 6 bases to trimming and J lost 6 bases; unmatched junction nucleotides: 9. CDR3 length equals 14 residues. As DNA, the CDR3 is TGTGCCAGCAGCCGACAGGGGGTACTCCGCGAGCAGTACTTC. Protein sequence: CASSRQGVLREQYF.

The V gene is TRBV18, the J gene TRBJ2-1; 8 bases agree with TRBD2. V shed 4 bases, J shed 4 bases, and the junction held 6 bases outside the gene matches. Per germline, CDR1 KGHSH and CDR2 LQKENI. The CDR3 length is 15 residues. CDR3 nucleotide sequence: TGTGCCAGCTCACTCCAGCGGGGGCCTTACAATGAGCAGTTCTTC. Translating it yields CASSLQRGPYNEQFF.

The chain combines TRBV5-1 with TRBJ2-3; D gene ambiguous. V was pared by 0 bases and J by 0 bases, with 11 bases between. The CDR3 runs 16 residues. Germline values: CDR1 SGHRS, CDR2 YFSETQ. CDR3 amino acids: CASSLEAGISTDTQYF. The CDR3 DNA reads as TGCGCCAGCAGCTTGGAAGCAGGAATAAGCACAGATACGCAGTATTTT.

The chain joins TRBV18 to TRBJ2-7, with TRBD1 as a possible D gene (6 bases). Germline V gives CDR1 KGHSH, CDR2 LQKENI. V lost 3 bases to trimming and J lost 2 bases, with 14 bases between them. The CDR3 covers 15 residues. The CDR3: CASSPVRTEAYEQYF. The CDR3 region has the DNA TGTGCCAGCTCACCGGTAAGGACAGAAGCCTACGAGCAGTACTTC.

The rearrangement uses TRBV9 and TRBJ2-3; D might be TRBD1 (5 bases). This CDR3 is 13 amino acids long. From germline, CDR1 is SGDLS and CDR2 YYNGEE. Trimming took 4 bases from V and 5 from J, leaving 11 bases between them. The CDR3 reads CASSLDSEDTQYF. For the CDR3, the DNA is TGTGCCAGCAGCCTAGACAGTGAAGATACGCAGTATTTT.

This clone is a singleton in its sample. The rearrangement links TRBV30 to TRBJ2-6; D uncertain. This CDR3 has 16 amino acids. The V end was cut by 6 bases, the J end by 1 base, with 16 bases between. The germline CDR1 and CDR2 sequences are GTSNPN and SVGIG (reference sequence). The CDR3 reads CACGRGSTSGANVLTF. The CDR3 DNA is TGTGCCTGCGGCCGAGGAAGTACGTCTGGGGCCAACGTCCTGACTTTC.

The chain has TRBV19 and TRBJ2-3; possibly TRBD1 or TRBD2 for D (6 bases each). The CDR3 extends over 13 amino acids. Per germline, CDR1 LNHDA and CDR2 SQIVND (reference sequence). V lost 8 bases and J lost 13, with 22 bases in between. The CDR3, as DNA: TGTGCCAGTTCGCAGGGGTTTGGGGAGGTAGAGTATTTT. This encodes CASSQGFGEVEYF.

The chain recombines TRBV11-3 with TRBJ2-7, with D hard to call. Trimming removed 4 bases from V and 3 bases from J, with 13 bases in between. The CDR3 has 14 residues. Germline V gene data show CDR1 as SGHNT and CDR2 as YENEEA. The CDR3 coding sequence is TGTGCCAGCAGCTCCCGGCCAGCTTACTACGAGCAGTACTTC. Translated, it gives CASSSRPAYYEQYF.

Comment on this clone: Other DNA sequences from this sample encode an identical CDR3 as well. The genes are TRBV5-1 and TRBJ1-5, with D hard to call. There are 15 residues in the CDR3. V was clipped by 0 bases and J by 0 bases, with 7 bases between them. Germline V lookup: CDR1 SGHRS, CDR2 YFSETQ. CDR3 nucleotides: TGCGCCAGCAGCTTGGATGGCTATAGCAATCAGCCCCAGCATTTT. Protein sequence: CASSLDGYSNQPQHF.

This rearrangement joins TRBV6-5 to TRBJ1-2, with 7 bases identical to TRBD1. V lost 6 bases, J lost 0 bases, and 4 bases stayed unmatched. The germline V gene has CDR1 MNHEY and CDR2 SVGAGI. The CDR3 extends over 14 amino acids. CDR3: CASSRGASNYGYTF. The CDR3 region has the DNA TGTGCCAGCAGCAGGGGGGCATCTAACTATGGCTACACCTTC.

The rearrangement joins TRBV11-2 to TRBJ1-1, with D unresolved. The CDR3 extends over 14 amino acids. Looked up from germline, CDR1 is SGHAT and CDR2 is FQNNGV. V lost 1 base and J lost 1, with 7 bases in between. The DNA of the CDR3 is TGTGCCAGCAGCTTAGGTTCAAGGAACACTGAAGCTTTCTTT. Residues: CASSLGSRNTEAFF.

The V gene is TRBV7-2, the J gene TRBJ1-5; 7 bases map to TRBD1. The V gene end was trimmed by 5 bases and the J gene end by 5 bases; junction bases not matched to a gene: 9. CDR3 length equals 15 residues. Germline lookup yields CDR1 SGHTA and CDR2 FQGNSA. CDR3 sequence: CASSLTGVKDQPQHF. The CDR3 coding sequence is TGTGCCAGCAGCCTTACAGGGGTTAAGGATCAGCCCCAGCATTTT.

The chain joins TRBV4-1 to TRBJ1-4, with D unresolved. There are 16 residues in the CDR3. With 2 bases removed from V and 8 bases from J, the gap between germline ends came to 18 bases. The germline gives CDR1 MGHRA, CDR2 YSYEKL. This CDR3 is CASSQRLIRGIEKLFF. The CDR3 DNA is TGCGCCAGCAGCCAACGACTAATCCGAGGGATCGAAAAACTGTTTTTT.

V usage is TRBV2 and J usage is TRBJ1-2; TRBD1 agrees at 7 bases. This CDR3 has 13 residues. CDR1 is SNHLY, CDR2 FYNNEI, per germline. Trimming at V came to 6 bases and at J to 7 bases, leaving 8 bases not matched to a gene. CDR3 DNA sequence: TGTGCCAGCAGGACAGGGTGGAGTAGTGGCTACACCTTC. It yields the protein CASRTGWSSGYTF.